Listed here are 5 T cell receptor beta chains from one sample, sequenced in a study of blood T cell repertoires in COVID-19. The repertoire was sequenced with immunoSEQ multiplex PCR; TCRdb's copy has only in-frame clones and lacks some. Of 110,000 to 150,000 clones detected, approximately 78% appear once; the ten largest clones hold roughly 4%. Sequenced: peripheral blood. These receptor sequences come from a woman over 75 with acute or convalescent COVID-19.

The chain has TRBV18 and TRBJ1-5; D gene ambiguous. The CDR3 has 15 amino acids. CDR1 is KGHSH and CDR2 is LQKENI in the germline V gene. Trimming stripped 0 bases from V and 1 base from J, with 7 bases between. In nucleotides, the CDR3 is TGTGCCAGCTCACCACCGGTGGGCAGCAATCAGCCCCAGCATTTT. Protein sequence: CASSPPVGSNQPQHF.

This clone was found a few times. The chain recombines TRBV7-9 with TRBJ2-2; maybe TRBD1 (6 bases). V was pared by 5 bases and J by 4 bases, with 8 bases between. CDR3 length: 13 residues. CDR1 is SEHNR, CDR2 FQNEAQ, per germline (reference sequence). This chain's CDR3 is CASSAQGTGELFF. The CDR3 DNA sequence: TGTGCCAGCAGCGCACAGGGCACCGGGGAGCTGTTTTTT. Full variable domain (remainder filled in from reference TRBV7-9 and TRBJ2-2): DTGVSQNPRHKITKRGQNVTFRCDPISEHNRLYWYRQTLGQGPEFLTYFQNEAQLEKSRLLSDRFSAERPKGSFSTLEIQRTEQGDSAMYLCASSAQGTGELFFGEGSRLTVL.

The V and J genes are TRBV6-5 and TRBJ2-7; 8 nucleotides align to TRBD2. V trimming: 0 bases; J trimming: 3 bases; junction bases outside the gene matches: 4. This CDR3 is 15 amino acids long. Germline V gene data show CDR1 as MNHEY and CDR2 as SVGAGI. The CDR3 DNA sequence: TGTGCCAGCAGTTACTCGTGGCGGGGGGACTACGAGCAGTACTTC. Protein product: CASSYSWRGDYEQYF.

This clone has ten or more counts. The chain joins TRBV6-5 to TRBJ1-6, with D maybe TRBD1 (6 bases). This CDR3 spans 14 amino acids. The germline V gene encodes CDR1 MNHEY and CDR2 SVGAGI. V lost 6 bases, J lost 4 bases, and 10 bases lay in between. The CDR3 sequence: CASSDRWYNSPLHF. In DNA, the CDR3 is TGTGCCAGCAGCGACAGGTGGTATAATTCACCCCTCCACTTT.

The chain couples TRBV5-1 to TRBJ2-1, with TRBD2 matching 14 bases. There are 16 residues in the CDR3. V was clipped by 4 bases and J by 7 bases; unmatched bases: 7. The germline gives CDR1 SGHRS, CDR2 YFSETQ. CDR3: CASSLRTSGGLNEQFF. CDR3 coding DNA: TGCGCCAGCAGCCTACGGACTAGCGGGGGGCTGAATGAGCAGTTCTTC.